Listed below are T cell receptor beta chains from one sample, sequenced in a study of response to subunit inactivated influenza vaccine. TCRdb redid the calling of the RT-PCR reads with MiXCR, one entry per CDR3 protein. The data contain a few hundred thousand distinct CDR3 sequences, more than 7% of them singletons. This specimen was PBMCs from blood, taken around 25 months after vaccination. The receptors were sampled from a man in his fifties or sixties who received an inactivated influenza vaccine. The CDR3 runs from the conserved cysteine through the conserved F or W. The order of the fields is V gene, CDR3 protein.

V: TRBV7-9
CDR3: CASSFPGRTDTQYF

V: TRBV11-1
CDR3: CASSLSWRGGRWADTQYF

V: TRBV12-3/TRBV12-4
CDR3: CASSLRRSASYNEQFF

V: TRBV12-3/TRBV12-4
CDR3: CASSFIGTGIHEQYF

V: TRBV6-5
CDR3: CASSIRDRQETQYF

V: TRBV4-3
CDR3: CASSQDRTGTSSYNSPLHF

V: TRBV29-1
CDR3: CSVVRDHTDTQYF

V: TRBV20-1
CDR3: CSARDQKETQYF

V: TRBV15
CDR3: CATSRDRQRNTEAFF

V: TRBV20-1
CDR3: CSARAGINTGELFF

V: TRBV10-3
CDR3: CAISERAGATNEQFF

V: TRBV28
CDR3: CGLAGNFGEQFF

V: TRBV6-2/TRBV6-3
CDR3: CASSATGQSPLHF

V: TRBV20-1
CDR3: CSARDPRTYEQYF

V: TRBV7-6
CDR3: CASSLVQGYNEQFF

V: TRBV20-1
CDR3: CSAREGGSSYEQYF

V: TRBV7-2
CDR3: CASSRAQGGTGELFF

V: TRBV20-1
CDR3: CSAWTTIYTF

V: TRBV29-1
CDR3: CSVEGQGGEKLFF

V: TRBV20-1
CDR3: CSATPTGRYEQYF

V: TRBV30
CDR3: CAWSVLRTLAGVRGSEQFF

V: TRBV30
CDR3: CAWSVGTSGRVSYEQYF

V: TRBV24-1
CDR3: CATSDFQGTDTQYF

V: TRBV4-2
CDR3: CASSQEGDKLTGELFF

V: TRBV7-9
CDR3: CASSKTPGLNIQYF

V: TRBV6-2/TRBV6-3
CDR3: CASRKTGAGETQYF

V: TRBV20-1
CDR3: CSARGGLRGPYGYTF

V: TRBV10-3
CDR3: CAISEGGRGSADTQYF

V: TRBV18
CDR3: CASSPRSSTDTQYF

V: TRBV6-1
CDR3: CASIPEGGDRYNEQFF

V: TRBV7-8
CDR3: CASSHSWGYEQYF

V: TRBV9
CDR3: CASSVEAGGRSNEQFF

V: TRBV6-5
CDR3: CASSYNRPYNEQFF

V: TRBV29-1
CDR3: CSVETSGAYEQYF

V: TRBV29-1
CDR3: CSVRDPKNIQYF

V: TRBV2
CDR3: CASSAFRGYTDTQYF

V: TRBV6-2/TRBV6-3
CDR3: CASSRRGTGDVTEAFF